Each of the 23 T cell receptor beta chains below was sequenced from the same sample in a study of PD-1 blockade in classical Hodgkin lymphoma. Each patient's relapse followed autologous stem cell transplantation, and brentuximab vedotin exposure varied. Profiled with immunoSEQ multiplex PCR; TCRdb holds only in-frame clones, not every one. The sample lists around 20,000 clones; 70% to 90% were seen once. The sequencing here drew on peripheral blood mononuclear cells (PBMCs), taken before the second cycle of nivolumab. The receptors derive from a human donor with classical Hodgkin lymphoma.

This chain connects TRBV6-5 to TRBJ1-4; D unresolved. Trimming shortened V by 0 bases and J by 8 bases, and 10 bases separated the two germline ends. The CDR3 length is 14 residues. Germline V gene sequence: CDR1 MNHEY, CDR2 SVGAGI. The CDR3 spells CASSYSRVGEKLFF. CDR3 DNA sequence: TGTGCCAGCAGTTACTCGAGGGTTGGCGAAAAACTGTTTTTT.

The V and J genes are TRBV9 and TRBJ2-5, with 9 bases fitting TRBD2. Germline V gives CDR1 SGDLS, CDR2 YYNGEE. The length of the CDR3 is 15 residues. V dropped 8 bases and J dropped 2; count of bases not matched to a gene: 10. The CDR3 coding sequence is TGTGCCAGTAGTCGGCGGGGGGGTCCACAAGAGACCCAGTACTTC. Protein product: CASSRRGGPQETQYF.

The gene calls are TRBV19 and TRBJ1-2; unclear D gene. Trimming removed 3 bases at V and 0 bases at J, with 11 bases between. The CDR3 loop spans 15 amino acids. Germline CDR1 reads LNHDA; CDR2 reads SQIVND (reference sequence). CDR3 coding DNA: TGTGCCAGTAGTATTGGGGTACAGACTAACTATGGCTACACCTTC. It yields the protein CASSIGVQTNYGYTF.

The chain couples TRBV12-5 to TRBJ2-7; D not certain. The CDR3 contains 12 residues. Germline values: CDR1 LGHNT, CDR2 FRNRAP. The V end lost 2 bases, the J end lost 3 bases, and 5 bases lay between the germline ends. This CDR3 reads CASGLQSYEQYF. The CDR3, as DNA: TGTGCTAGTGGTTTGCAGAGCTACGAGCAGTACTTC.

This rearrangement joins TRBV2 to TRBJ2-1; TRBD2 agrees at 7 bases. The V gene's germline CDR1 is SNHLY and CDR2 FYNNEI. After removal of 7 bases from V and 1 base from J, the junction contained 10 bases not matched to a gene. This CDR3 spans 16 amino acids. CDR3 nucleotide sequence: TGTGCCAGCATCTCACTAGCGCCCGATTCCTACAATGAGCAGTTCTTC. Translated: CASISLAPDSYNEQFF.

The chain couples TRBV11-2 to TRBJ1-4, with 7 bases aligning to TRBD1. Trimming removed 5 bases from V and 3 bases from J; junction bases left unmatched: 6. This CDR3 is built from 15 residues. Germline V lookup: CDR1 SGHAT, CDR2 FQNNGV. CDR3 protein: CASSPRQGPNEKLFF. The CDR3 DNA follows: TGTGCCAGCAGCCCCCGACAGGGTCCTAATGAAAAACTGTTTTTT.

This clone was detected only once. This sequence joins TRBV5-6 and TRBJ2-3; D not resolved. The germline gives CDR1 SGHDT, CDR2 YYEEEE. V lost 3 bases, J lost 0 bases, and 5 bases lay in between. This CDR3 spans 13 amino acids. The chain's CDR3 is CASSSYSTDTQYF. The DNA for the CDR3 is TGTGCCAGCAGCTCTTATAGCACAGATACGCAGTATTTT.

This sequence joins TRBV20-1 and TRBJ2-7; D gene uncertain. The CDR3 extends over 10 amino acids. Trimming removed 4 bases at V and 3 bases at J, with 4 bases between. CDR1 DFQATT and CDR2 SNEGSKA come from the germline V gene (reference sequence). The CDR3 coding sequence is TGCAGTGCTAATTTCTACGAGCAGTACTTC. The encoded protein is CSANFYEQYF.

This clone was counted between two and nine times. V and J are TRBV28 and TRBJ2-3; D might be TRBD1 or TRBD2, each matching 5 bases. With 5 bases removed from V and 4 bases from J, the gap between germline ends came to 16 bases. CDR3 length equals 15 residues. The germline V gene has CDR1 MDHEN and CDR2 SYDVKM. The CDR3 reads CASSRRRGAPDTQYF. CDR3 bases: TGTGCCAGCAGTCGTCGTAGGGGAGCCCCAGATACGCAGTATTTT.

The CDR3 DNA sequence: TGCGCCAGCAGCTTGGGGGACCGCTCTGGAAACACCATATATTTT. Protein product: CASSLGDRSGNTIYF. The chain links TRBV5-1 to TRBJ1-3; D may be TRBD1 (5 bases). V lost 0 bases and J 0 bases, leaving 7 bases between the germline ends. Germline V lookup: CDR1 SGHRS, CDR2 YFSETQ. This CDR3 contains 15 residues.

Here the CDR3 DNA reads TGTGCCAGCAGCTTAGGGGTCGGGGAGCTGTTTTTT. Its translation: CASSLGVGELFF. This chain joins TRBV7-9 and TRBJ2-2; D is unresolved. This CDR3 contains 12 residues. CDR1 is SEHNR, CDR2 FQNEAQ, per germline (reference sequence). V lost 1 base, J lost 7 bases, and 4 bases lay in between.

This chain joins TRBV15 and TRBJ2-7; 10 nucleotides agree with TRBD1. Germline CDR1 is LNHNV and CDR2 is YYDKDF (reference sequence). The junction had 8 bases not matched to a gene; V was cut back by 4 bases and J by 2 bases. The CDR3 contains 16 residues. CDR3 in DNA: TGTGCCACCAGCACTCTTCAAGGGACAGGGGCCTACGAGCAGTACTTC. Its translation: CATSTLQGTGAYEQYF. The full variable domain, with the rest looked up from reference TRBV15 and TRBJ2-7, is DAMVIQNPRYQVTQFGKPVTLSCSQTLNHNVMYWYQQKSSQAPKLLFHYYDKDFNNEADTPDNFQSRRPNTSFCFLDIRSPGLGDTAMYLCATSTLQGTGAYEQYFGPGTRLTVT.

This rearrangement joins TRBV5-4 to TRBJ2-7; D might be TRBD1 or TRBD2, each matching 5 bases. The germline V and J ends were trimmed by 4 bases and 10 bases, with 18 bases remaining between them. In germline, CDR1 is SGHNT, CDR2 YYREEE (reference sequence). CDR3 size: 13 residues. The chain's CDR3 is CASSRDPFLYQYF. Here the CDR3 DNA reads TGTGCCAGCAGCAGGGACCCTTTTCTCTACCAGTACTTC. Using reference TRBV5-4 and TRBJ2-7 for the parts outside the CDR3, the full variable domain is ETGVTQSPTHLIKTRGQQVTLRCSSQSGHNTVSWYQQALGQGPQFIFQYYREEENGRGNFPPRFSGLQFPNYSSELNVNALELDDSALYLCASSRDPFLYQYFGPGTRLTVT.

CDR3 sequence (DNA): TGTGCCATCAGTGAGAGAGTGGGCAGCTTCTTCCAAGAGACCCAGTACTTC. Protein: CAISERVGSFFQETQYF. The rearrangement uses TRBV10-3 and TRBJ2-5; no clear D gene. The germline V gene has CDR1 ENHRY and CDR2 SYGVKD. The CDR3 is 17 residues long. Trimming took off 2 bases at V and 1 base at J, with 17 bases between the two ends.

DNA for the CDR3: TGTGCCAGCTCACCAGGGCAGGGGGTTCAGCCCCAGCATTTT. Its translation is CASSPGQGVQPQHF. The V gene is TRBV18, the J gene TRBJ1-5, with 7 bases matching TRBD1. The length of the CDR3 is 14 residues. The germline gives CDR1 KGHSH, CDR2 LQKENI. V trimming: 2 bases; J trimming: 6 bases; junction bases outside the gene matches: 4.

J is TRBJ2-1 and V is TRBV9; 11 bases are a match to TRBD2. V trimming: 3 bases; J trimming: 0 bases; junction bases outside the gene matches: 5. This CDR3 is built from 17 residues. Germline V gene sequence: CDR1 SGDLS, CDR2 YYNGEE. This CDR3 is CASSGLAGGASYNEQFF. The CDR3 coding sequence is TGTGCCAGCAGCGGCCTAGCGGGGGGTGCCTCCTACAATGAGCAGTTCTTC.

Remarks on this clone: At one of its ends the junction is not consistent with the germline gene, which may arise from a read error. The chain employs TRBV19 and TRBJ1-2, with TRBD1 identical over 7 bases. Per the germline V gene, CDR1 is LNHDA and CDR2 is SQIVND (reference sequence). The CDR3 spans 13 residues. CDR3 amino acids: CASSLTLGTAGRF. CDR3 in DNA: TGTGCCAGTAGTCTTACCCTTGGGACAGCCGGCCGCTTC.

The V and J genes are TRBV4-1 and TRBJ2-7; 10 bases are a match to TRBD1. This CDR3 comprises 15 residues. V gave up 2 bases and J gave up 4 bases; unmatched junction bases: 5. Germline V gene lookup returns CDR1 MGHRA and CDR2 YSYEKL. CDR3 region: CASSQPDRGKYEQYF. CDR3 nucleotide sequence: TGCGCCAGCAGCCAACCGGACAGGGGGAAATACGAGCAGTACTTC.

V is TRBV7-6 and J is TRBJ2-1, with D maybe TRBD2 (5 bases). Germline lookup yields CDR1 SGHVS and CDR2 FNYEAQ. With 1 base removed from V and 7 bases from J, the gap between germline ends came to 14 bases. The CDR3 totals 15 residues. The chain's CDR3 is CASSLDMGSFNEQFF. The CDR3 nucleotides are TGTGCCAGCAGCTTAGATATGGGGAGCTTTAATGAGCAGTTCTTC.

CDR3 protein: CASSQAGTGAGANVLTF. As DNA, the CDR3 is TGTGCCAGCAGCCAAGCTGGGACAGGTGCTGGGGCCAACGTCCTGACTTTC. V and J are TRBV7-9 and TRBJ2-6; 8 nucleotides align to TRBD1. CDR1 SEHNR and CDR2 FQNEAQ come from the germline V gene (reference sequence). V lost 5 bases and J lost 2; bases outside the gene matches: 8. CDR3 length: 17 amino acids.

The CDR3 protein is CASSRQGRTDTQYF. The CDR3 DNA reads as TGTGCCAGCAGCCGACAGGGGAGGACAGATACGCAGTATTTT. The chain joins TRBV7-2 to TRBJ2-3, with TRBD1 matching 8 bases. Trimming cost V 5 bases and J 3 bases; bases outside gene matches: 4. Germline V lookup: CDR1 SGHTA, CDR2 FQGNSA. The CDR3 runs 14 residues.

This chain joins TRBV23-1 and TRBJ2-6; 8 nucleotides match TRBD1. TRBV23-1 is an ORF for which the function is uncertain. CDR3 length equals 18 residues. Trimming took 0 bases from V and 4 from J; bases not matched to a gene: 8. CDR3 sequence reads: CASSQSWDRTMGANVLTF. CDR3 nucleotide sequence: TGCGCCAGCAGTCAATCGTGGGACAGGACTATGGGGGCCAACGTCCTGACTTTC.

The V and J genes are TRBV7-2 and TRBJ2-5; a possible D gene is TRBD2 (5 bases). Germline-derived CDR1 and CDR2 are SGHTA and FQGNSA. The CDR3 extends over 13 amino acids. Trimming left V 5 bases short and J 2 bases short, with 9 bases between. CDR3 in DNA: TGTGCCAGCAGCCCGCCGGGGCAAGAGACCCAGTACTTC. It codes for CASSPPGQETQYF.